This T cell receptor (beta chain) came from a study of blood T cell repertoires in COVID-19. The CDR3 extends over 15 amino acids. With 3 bases clipped from V and 6 bases from J, the junction kept 6 bases outside the gene matches. Germline values: CDR1 KGHSH, CDR2 LQKENI. Sequencing was performed with immunoSEQ multiplex PCR; in TCRdb, only in-frame clones are kept and a portion is missing. The table shows some 300,000 clones, with 90% occurring only once. V usage is TRBV18 and J usage is TRBJ1-5; 9 bases match TRBD1. The material sequenced was peripheral blood. The source of this sequence is a woman aged 45-60 years with COVID-19, enrolled during active disease. This chain's CDR3 is CASSPGTGSGQPQHF. The CDR3 bases are TGTGCCAGCTCACCCGGGACAGGGTCAGGTCAGCCCCAGCATTTT.